This T cell receptor beta chain comes out of a study of blood T cell repertoires in COVID-19 (dated by TCRdb to 2018 to 2021). Notes on the research overall: Collaborator samples came from the United States, Italy and Spain and covered acute and convalescent phases of COVID-19. HLA class I and class II types, where available, came from metadata supplied by the sample provider rather than from assay-based typing. Samples came from the ongoing ImmuneRACE study (first 160 participants) plus 1,254 subjects from 6 global collaborators. The repertoires were released in a freely available public database intended as a resource for research on the immune response to SARS-CoV-2. The material from the prospective study consisted of cDNA or gDNA derived from T cells, B-cell-depleted T cells, or PBMCs. The dataset comprised deeply sampled blood TCRbeta repertoires from subjects exposed to, actively infected with, or recovered from COVID-19. Sample metadata almost always included a de-identified subject ID, COVID-19 status, age in years and sex. General findings and caveats noted by the study authors: The amount of clinical and demographic metadata varied by source and participant and was provided uncurated.

The immunoSEQ Assay, a bias-controlled multiplex PCR, was used to amplify TCRbeta CDR3 regions from genomic DNA. On the study's bioinformatics: The number of nucleated cells in each sample was estimated from the amplification of reference gene primers within the assay. To quantify the absolute abundance of each unique TCRbeta CDR3 rearrangement, sequence reads were collapsed and filtered. For each sample, productive Simpson clonality was calculated by taking the square root of Simpson's diversity index across productive rearrangements. TCRdb provides this immuneACCESS table in a form limited to in-frame rearrangements. Some clones are lacking; in checked studies, under half of them reflect an unresolved V gene, and why the rest are absent is not known. D and trimming come from the DNA, and the V and J calls and clone size come from that table. This sample has 48,000 or so clones in its table, and under 90% of those were observed once. The ten largest clones take up 2.6% of the sample.

To note about this clone: There is no known antigen for this receptor. Base quality data are lacking; no much larger clone is found one base away.

In Seattle, one collaborating source enrolled patients while the infection was active and tracked those patients longitudinally over the course of disease. The collaborating institutions used their own protocols to collect whole blood in K2EDTA tubes. For TCRbeta analysis, collaborators shipped samples as frozen whole blood, isolated PBMCs, or DNA extracted from either of those sample types. The CDR3 holds 16 amino acids from the cysteine to the phenylalanine. Of the read, only the CDR3 DNA is kept; its 48 bases are in frame from base 1. CDR1 and CDR2 were assigned from the germline V gene (reference sequence) as MNHEY and SMNVEV. For this chain, trimming is 3 bases at the V end and 5 bases at the J end, and the number of junction bases without a gene match is 7.

Source material: peripheral blood. The sequence was collected from a woman aged 80 or older with COVID-19, enrolled during active disease. The V gene is TRBV27 and the J gene is TRBJ2-1; 10 of the junction bases match TRBD2. CDR3 protein: CASSFRLLAGNNEQFF. The nucleotide sequence is given as TGTGCCAGCAGTTTCCGGTTACTAGCGGGGAACAATGAGCAGTTCTTC.